This T cell receptor (beta chain) comes out of a study of spatial heterogeneity in lung cancer. The wider study: TCR and UMI combinations that were unique each appeared, on average, more than ten times in raw reads. General study findings and limits: Counts of expanded alpha and beta TCRs within tumors tracked the tumor nonsynonymous mutation count.

Germline CDR1 reads KGHDR; CDR2 reads SFDVKD. This CDR3 comprises 11 residues. The ends were cut back, 10 bases at V and 3 bases at J, with 5 bases in the middle. The sample holds many counts of this clonotype. What it binds is unknown. Time point in this sample: sample taken at primary tumor resection. Whole RNA obtained from tumor, nontumor lung or frozen PBMC underwent sequencing without sorting. Every molecule of TCR cDNA had its own unique molecular identifier. TCRdb called the 5' RACE reads again in MiXCR, with one record for every CDR3 protein. The table has approximately 23,000 distinct CDR3 sequences, about 4.9% seen once.

The rearrangement joins TRBV24-1 to TRBJ2-2; the D gene is possibly TRBD1 (5 bases). The sequence was collected from a male donor with early-stage non-small cell lung cancer. The material was lung tumor tissue, obtained at surgery. The CDR3 DNA reads as TGTGCCACAGGGGACACCGGGGAGCTGTTTTTT. It is translated as CATGDTGELFF.